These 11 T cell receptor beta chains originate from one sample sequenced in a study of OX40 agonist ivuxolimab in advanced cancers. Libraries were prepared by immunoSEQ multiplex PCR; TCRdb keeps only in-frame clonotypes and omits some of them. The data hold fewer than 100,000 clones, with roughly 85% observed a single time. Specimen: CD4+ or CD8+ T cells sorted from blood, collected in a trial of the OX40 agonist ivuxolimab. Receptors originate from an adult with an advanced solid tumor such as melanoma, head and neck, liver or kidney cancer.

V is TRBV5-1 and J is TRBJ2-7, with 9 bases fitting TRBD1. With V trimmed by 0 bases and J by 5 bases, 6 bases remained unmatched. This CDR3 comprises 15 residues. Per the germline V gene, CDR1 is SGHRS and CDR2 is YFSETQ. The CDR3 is CASSLGGTGSDEQYF. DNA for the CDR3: TGCGCCAGCAGCTTGGGGGGGACAGGGTCGGACGAGCAGTACTTC. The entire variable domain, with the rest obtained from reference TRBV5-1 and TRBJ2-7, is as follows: KAGVTQTPRYLIKTRGQQVTLSCSPISGHRSVSWYQQTPGQGLQFLFEYFSETQRNKGNFPGRFSGRQFSNSRSEMNVSTLELGDSALYLCASSLGGTGSDEQYFGPGTRLTVT.

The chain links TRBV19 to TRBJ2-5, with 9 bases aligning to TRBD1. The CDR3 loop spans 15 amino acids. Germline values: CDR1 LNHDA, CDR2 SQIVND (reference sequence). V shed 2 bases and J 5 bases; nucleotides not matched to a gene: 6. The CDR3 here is CASSILGQGLETQYF. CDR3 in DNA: TGTGCCAGTAGTATACTAGGACAGGGGCTGGAGACCCAGTACTTC.

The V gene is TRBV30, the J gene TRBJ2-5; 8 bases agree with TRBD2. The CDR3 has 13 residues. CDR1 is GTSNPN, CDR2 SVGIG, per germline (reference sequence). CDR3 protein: CGVAAGGSKTQYF. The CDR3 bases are TGTGGTGTCGCGGCGGGGGGATCAAAGACCCAGTACTTC.

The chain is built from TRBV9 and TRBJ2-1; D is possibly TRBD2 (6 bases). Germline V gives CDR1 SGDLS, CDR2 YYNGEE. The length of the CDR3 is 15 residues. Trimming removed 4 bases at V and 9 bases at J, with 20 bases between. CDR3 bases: TGTGCCAGCAGCACTAGTGGGGGGAGCAGCACTGAGCAGTTCTTC. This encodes CASSTSGGSSTEQFF.

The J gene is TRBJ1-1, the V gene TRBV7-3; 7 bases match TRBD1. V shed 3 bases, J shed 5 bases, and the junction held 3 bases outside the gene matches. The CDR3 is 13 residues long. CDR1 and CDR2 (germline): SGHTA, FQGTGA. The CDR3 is CASSLGQLTEAFF. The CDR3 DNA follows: TGTGCCAGCAGCTTGGGACAGCTAACTGAAGCTTTCTTT.

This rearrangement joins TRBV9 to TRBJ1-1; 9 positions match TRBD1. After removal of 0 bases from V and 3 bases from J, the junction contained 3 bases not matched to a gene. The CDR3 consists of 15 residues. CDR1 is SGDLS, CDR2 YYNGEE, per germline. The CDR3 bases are TGTGCCAGCAGCGTAGAACAGGGGGCGGACACTGAAGCTTTCTTT. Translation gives CASSVEQGADTEAFF.

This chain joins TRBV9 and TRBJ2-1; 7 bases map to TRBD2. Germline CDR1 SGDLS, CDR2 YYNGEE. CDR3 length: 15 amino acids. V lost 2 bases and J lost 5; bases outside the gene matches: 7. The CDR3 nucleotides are TGTGCCAGCAGCGTGAGTCGGGGGGAGGACAATGAGCAGTTCTTC. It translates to CASSVSRGEDNEQFF.

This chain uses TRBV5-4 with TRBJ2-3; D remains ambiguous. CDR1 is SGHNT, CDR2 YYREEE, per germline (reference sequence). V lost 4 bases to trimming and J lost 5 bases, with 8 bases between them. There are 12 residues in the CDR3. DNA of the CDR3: TGTGCCAGCAGCGTGAATGAAGATACGCAGTATTTT. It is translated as CASSVNEDTQYF.

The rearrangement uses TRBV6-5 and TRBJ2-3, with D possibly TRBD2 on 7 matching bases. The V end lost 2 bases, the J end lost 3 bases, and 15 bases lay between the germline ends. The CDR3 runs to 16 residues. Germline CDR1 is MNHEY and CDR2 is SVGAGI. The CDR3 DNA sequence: TGTGCCAGCAGTTACCCGAGGGGGGGCCGAACAGATACGCAGTATTTT. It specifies CASSYPRGGRTDTQYF.

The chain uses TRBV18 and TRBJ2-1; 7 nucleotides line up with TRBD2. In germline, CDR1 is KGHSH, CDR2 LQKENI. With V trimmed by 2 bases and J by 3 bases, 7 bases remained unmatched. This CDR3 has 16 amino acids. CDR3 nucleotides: TGTGCCAGCTCACCAATGATTCCTAGCGGCTACAATGAGCAGTTCTTC. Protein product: CASSPMIPSGYNEQFF.

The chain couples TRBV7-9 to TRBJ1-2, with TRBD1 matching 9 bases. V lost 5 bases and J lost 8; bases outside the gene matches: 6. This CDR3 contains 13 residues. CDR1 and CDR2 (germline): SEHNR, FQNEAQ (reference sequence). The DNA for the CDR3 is TGTGCCAGCAGCCGGGACAGGGCGGGAGGCTACACCTTC. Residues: CASSRDRAGGYTF.